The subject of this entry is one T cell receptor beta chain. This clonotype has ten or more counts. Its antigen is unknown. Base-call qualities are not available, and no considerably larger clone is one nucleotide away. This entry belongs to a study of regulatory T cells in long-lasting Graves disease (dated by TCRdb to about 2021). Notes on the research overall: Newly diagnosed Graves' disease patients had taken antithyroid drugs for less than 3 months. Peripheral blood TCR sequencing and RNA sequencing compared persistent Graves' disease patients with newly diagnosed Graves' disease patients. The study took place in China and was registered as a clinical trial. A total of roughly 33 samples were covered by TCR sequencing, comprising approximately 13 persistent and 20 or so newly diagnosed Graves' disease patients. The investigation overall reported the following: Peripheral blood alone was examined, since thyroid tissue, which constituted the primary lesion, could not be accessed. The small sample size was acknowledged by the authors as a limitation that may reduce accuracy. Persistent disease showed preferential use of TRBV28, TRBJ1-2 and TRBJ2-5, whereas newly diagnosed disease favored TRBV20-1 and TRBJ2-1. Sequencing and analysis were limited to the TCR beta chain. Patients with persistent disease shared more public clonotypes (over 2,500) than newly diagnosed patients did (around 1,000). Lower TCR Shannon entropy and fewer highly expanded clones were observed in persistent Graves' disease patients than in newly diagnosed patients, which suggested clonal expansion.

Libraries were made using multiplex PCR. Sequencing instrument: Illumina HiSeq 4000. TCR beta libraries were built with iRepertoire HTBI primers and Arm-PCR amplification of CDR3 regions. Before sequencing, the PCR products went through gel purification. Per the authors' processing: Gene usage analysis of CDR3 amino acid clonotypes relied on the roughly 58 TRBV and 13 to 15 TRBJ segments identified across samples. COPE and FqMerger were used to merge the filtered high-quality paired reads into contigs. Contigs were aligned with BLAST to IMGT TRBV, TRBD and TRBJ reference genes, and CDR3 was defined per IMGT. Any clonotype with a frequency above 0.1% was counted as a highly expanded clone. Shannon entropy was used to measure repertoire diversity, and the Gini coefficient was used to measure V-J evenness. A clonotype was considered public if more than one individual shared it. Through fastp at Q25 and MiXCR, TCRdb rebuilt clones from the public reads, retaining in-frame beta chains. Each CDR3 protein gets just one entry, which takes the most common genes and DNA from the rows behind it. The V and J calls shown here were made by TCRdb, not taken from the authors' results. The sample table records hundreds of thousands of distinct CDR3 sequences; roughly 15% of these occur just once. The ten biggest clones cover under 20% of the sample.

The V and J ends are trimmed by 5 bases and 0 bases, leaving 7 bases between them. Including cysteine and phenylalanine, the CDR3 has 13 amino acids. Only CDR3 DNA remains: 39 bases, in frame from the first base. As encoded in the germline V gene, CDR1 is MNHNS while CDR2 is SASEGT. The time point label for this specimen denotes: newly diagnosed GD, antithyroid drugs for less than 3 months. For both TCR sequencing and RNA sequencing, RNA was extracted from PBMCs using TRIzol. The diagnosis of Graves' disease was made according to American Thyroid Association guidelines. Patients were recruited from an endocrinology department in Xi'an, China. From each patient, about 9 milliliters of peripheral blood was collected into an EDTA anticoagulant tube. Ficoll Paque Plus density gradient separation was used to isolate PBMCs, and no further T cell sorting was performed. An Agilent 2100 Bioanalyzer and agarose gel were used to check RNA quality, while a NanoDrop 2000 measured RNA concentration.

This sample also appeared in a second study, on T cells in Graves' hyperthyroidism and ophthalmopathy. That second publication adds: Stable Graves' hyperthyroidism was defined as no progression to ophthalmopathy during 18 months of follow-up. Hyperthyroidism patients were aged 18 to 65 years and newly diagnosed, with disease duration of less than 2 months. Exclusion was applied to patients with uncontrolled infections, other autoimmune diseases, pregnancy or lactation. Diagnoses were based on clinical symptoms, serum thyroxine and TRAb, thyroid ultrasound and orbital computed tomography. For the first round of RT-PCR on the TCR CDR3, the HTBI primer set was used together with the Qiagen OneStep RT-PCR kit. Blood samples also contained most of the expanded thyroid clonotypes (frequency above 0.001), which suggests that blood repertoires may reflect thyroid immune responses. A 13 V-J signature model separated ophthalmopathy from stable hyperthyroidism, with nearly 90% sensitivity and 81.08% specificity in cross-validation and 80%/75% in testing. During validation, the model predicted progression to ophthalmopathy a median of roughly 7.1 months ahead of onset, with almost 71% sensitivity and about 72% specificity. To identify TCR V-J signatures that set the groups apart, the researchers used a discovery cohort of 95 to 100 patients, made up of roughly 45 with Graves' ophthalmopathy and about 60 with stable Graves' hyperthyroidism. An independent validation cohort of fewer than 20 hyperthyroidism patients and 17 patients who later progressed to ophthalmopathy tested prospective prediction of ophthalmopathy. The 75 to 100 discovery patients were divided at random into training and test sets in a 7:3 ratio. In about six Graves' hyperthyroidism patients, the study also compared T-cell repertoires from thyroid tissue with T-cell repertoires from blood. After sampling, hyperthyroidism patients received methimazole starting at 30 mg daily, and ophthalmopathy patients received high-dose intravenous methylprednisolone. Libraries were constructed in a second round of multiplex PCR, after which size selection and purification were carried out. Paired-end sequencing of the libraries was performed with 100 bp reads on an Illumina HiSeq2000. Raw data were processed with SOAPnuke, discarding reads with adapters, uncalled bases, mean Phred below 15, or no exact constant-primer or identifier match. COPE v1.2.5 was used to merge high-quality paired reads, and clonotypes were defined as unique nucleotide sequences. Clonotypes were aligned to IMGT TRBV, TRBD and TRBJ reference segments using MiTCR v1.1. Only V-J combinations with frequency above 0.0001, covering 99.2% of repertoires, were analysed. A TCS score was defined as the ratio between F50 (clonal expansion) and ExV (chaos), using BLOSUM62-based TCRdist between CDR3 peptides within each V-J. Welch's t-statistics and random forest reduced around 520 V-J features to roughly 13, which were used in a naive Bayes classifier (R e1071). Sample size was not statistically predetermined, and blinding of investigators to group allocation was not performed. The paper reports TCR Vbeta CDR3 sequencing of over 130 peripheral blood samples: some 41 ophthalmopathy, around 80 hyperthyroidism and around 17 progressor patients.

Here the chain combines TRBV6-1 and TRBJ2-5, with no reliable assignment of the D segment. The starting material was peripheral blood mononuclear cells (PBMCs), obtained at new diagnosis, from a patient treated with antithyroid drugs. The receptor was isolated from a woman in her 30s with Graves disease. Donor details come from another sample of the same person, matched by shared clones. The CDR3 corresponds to CASSIQNQETQYF. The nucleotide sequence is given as TGTGCCAGCAGTATCCAGAACCAAGAGACCCAGTACTTC.